This T cell receptor (beta chain) originates from a study of T-cell reconstitution after alpha-beta-depleted transplantation in children. Notes on this clonotype: What it binds is not known.

TCRbeta library preparation incorporated unique molecular identifiers. TCRdb processed the PCR reads anew with MiXCR; each CDR3 protein has one entry. Of about 400,000 distinct CDR3 sequences listed, around 15% are singletons. Findings and limits, study-wide: From newly produced T cells came most of the T-cell counts and diversity one year after transplant. It was surviving recipient T cells and thymic progenitors that gave some patients high TCRbeta diversity at day 60. By about two months after transplant, alpha-beta T cells reportedly arose from several hundred graft clones that had expanded.

The CDR3 is 16 amino acids. This clonotype was obtained from a boy younger than two who had a stem cell transplant for Wiskott-Aldrich syndrome, so the T cells may come from the graft donor. The chain carries TRBV21-1 and TRBJ2-2; the tabulated D call, TRBD1, remains unverified against the DNA. TRBV21-1 is described as a pseudogene. The sequencing here drew on PBMCs, mostly from graft donor cells, taken 360 days after TCRalphabeta/CD19-depleted stem cell transplant. The CDR3 DNA follows: TGTGCCAGCAGACAGGGAGCGGAGGGGAACACCGGGGAGCTGTTTTTT. Protein sequence: CASRQGAEGNTGELFF.